This T cell receptor (beta chain) stems from a study of T cells in Graves' hyperthyroidism and ophthalmopathy. Study results and limitations: Classification by a 13 V-J model distinguished ophthalmopathy from stable hyperthyroidism. Among clonotypes expanded in thyroid above 0.001, most were also found in blood.

RNA transcripts were the template for amplifying TCR beta CDR3 regions. In the first-round RT-PCR of the TCR CDR3, the HTBI primer set was used. TCRdb redid the calling of the multiplex PCR reads with MiXCR, one entry per CDR3 protein. The sample shows a few hundred thousand distinct CDR3 sequences, 15% to 18% of them seen only once. Germline values: CDR1 SGHTA, CDR2 FQGNSA. V was cut by 0 bases and J by 6 bases, with 15 bases left in between. CDR3 length equals 16 residues. An absence of ophthalmopathy progression within 18 months meant stable Graves' hyperthyroidism. The authors took PBMCs from 7.5 to 10 ml fresh peripheral blood. This clonotype has just a few counts. Its antigen remains unidentified. A much larger clone sits a single nucleotide away, making a read error possible.

V usage is TRBV7-2 and J usage is TRBJ2-1, with D maybe TRBD1 (5 bases). This receptor was identified in a woman aged 18-29 years with Graves' hyperthyroidism. Sample: blood. CDR3 amino acids: CASSLARTIGVNEQFF. The CDR3 nucleotides are TGTGCCAGCAGCTTAGCTAGAACTATAGGGGTCAATGAGCAGTTCTTC.